The sequence of this T cell receptor (beta chain) was determined in a study of blood T cell repertoires in COVID-19. This CDR3 is 14 amino acids long. The V end lost 0 bases, the J end lost 0 bases, and 6 bases lay between the germline ends. Germline V gene sequence: CDR1 SGDLS, CDR2 YYNGEE. This clone was recorded once. Repertoires were generated with immunoSEQ multiplex PCR, while TCRdb's copy carries only in-frame clones and drops some. The data show roughly 250,000 clones, 85% to 90% seen once. Specimen: PBMCs or T cells enriched from blood (not recorded which). This clonotype was obtained from a man aged 50-59 years who had been exposed to COVID-19. The chain carries TRBV9 and TRBJ1-2; no definite D call. CDR3 loop: CASSVAIANYGYTF. Written as DNA, the CDR3 is TGTGCCAGCAGCGTAGCCATAGCTAACTATGGCTACACCTTC. Complete variable domain (other parts from reference TRBV9 and TRBJ1-2): DSGVTQTPKHLITATGQRVTLRCSPRSGDLSVYWYQQSLDQGLQFLIQYYNGEERAKGNILERFSAQQFPDLHSELNLSSLELGDSALYFCASSVAIANYGYTFGSGTRLTVV.